The text below deals with one TCR beta chain. Its antigen remains unidentified. This sample is part of a study of blood T cells in healthy people across ages. The study, taken as a whole, reports: Nothing was known about donor CMV status, and this possibly confounded expanded clonotype changes.

A J-beta primer mix and a sample-barcoded 5' primer were used in a second PCR of about 7 to 12 cycles. Each cDNA was tagged by a template-switch adaptor containing 12 random nucleotides. One entry per CDR3 protein results from TCRdb running MiXCR on the 5' RACE reads. In the table there are fewer than 800,000 distinct CDR3 sequences, 45% to 50% of which are singletons. The CDR3 sequence is 15 residues long. Germline V CDR1 and CDR2: MDHEN, SYDVKM. The chain links TRBV28 to TRBJ2-5, with unresolved D. The J call may be mistaken, given a closer DNA end match to TRBJ2-7. Source material: blood. The clonotype comes from a woman between 55 and 75 years old in good health. The CDR3 coding sequence is TGTGCCAGCAAAGATCAAGACCCGAGCTCCTACGAGCAGTACTTC. Protein product: CASKDQDPSSYEQYF.